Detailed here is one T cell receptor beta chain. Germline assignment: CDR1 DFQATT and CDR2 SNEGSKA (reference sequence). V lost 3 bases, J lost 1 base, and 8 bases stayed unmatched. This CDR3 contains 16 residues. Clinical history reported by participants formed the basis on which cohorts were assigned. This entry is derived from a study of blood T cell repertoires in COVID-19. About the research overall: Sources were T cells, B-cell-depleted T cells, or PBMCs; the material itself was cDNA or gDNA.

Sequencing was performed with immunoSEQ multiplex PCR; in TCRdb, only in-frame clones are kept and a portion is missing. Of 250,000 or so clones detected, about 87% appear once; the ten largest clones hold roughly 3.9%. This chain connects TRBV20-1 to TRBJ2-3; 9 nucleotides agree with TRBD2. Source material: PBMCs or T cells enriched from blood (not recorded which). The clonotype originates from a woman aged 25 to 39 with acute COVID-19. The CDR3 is CSASRSGRYGTDTQYF. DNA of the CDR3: TGCAGTGCTAGTCGCAGCGGGAGGTATGGCACAGATACGCAGTATTTT.